This passage covers 9 T cell receptor beta chains from one sample sequenced in a study of shared clonotypes between healthy human individuals. This table comes from immunoSEQ multiplex PCR, and its TCRdb copy is limited to in-frame clones, with some not included. The data contain approximately 110,000 clones, about 72% of them singletons. What was sequenced was memory CD8+ T cells sorted from blood. The subset is: CD45RO+ cells pooled with CCR7-negative TemRA cells. These TCRs come from a woman in her twenties or thirties in good health.

V gene TRBV27 combines with J gene TRBJ2-1; D gene ambiguous. V lost 3 bases and J lost 5, with 8 bases in between. Per germline, CDR1 MNHEY and CDR2 SMNVEV (reference sequence). The CDR3 has 13 residues. DNA for the CDR3: TGTGCCAGCAGTTTTAATTACCACAATGAGCAGTTCTTC. It encodes CASSFNYHNEQFF.

The rearrangement uses TRBV6-6 and TRBJ2-7, with D possibly matching TRBD2 (7 bases). V lost 5 bases to trimming and J lost 4 bases, with 15 bases between them. This CDR3 is built from 14 residues. The V gene's germline CDR1 is MNHNY and CDR2 SVGAGI (reference sequence). This chain's CDR3 is CASSPKGGLYEQYF. Written as DNA, the CDR3 is TGTGCCAGCAGTCCCAAGGGGGGGTTGTACGAGCAGTACTTC.

The J gene is TRBJ2-2, the V gene TRBV7-6, with TRBD2 matching 7 bases. Germline V CDR1 and CDR2: SGHVS, FNYEAQ. The CDR3 length is 16 residues. J gave up 7 bases and V 5 bases, and 13 bases lay outside the gene matches. The CDR3, as DNA: TGTGCCAGCAGCGCCCGGGACGGGGGGTCTTACGGGGAGCTGTTTTTT. It encodes CASSARDGGSYGELFF. Full variable domain (remainder filled in from reference TRBV7-6 and TRBJ2-2): GAGVSQSPRYKVTKRGQDVALRCDPISGHVSLYWYRQALGQGPEFLTYFNYEAQQDKSGLPNDRFSAERPEGSISTLTIQRTEQRDSAMYRCASSARDGGSYGELFFGEGSRLTVL.

The gene calls are TRBV29-1 and TRBJ1-1, with 8 nucleotides matching TRBD1. Germline V lookup: CDR1 SQVTM, CDR2 ANQGSEA. There are 13 residues in the CDR3. The trim removed 6 bases at V and 6 bases at J, leaving 9 bases unmatched. Written as DNA, the CDR3 is TGCAGCGTCTCGACAGGGGCAGTGGCTGAAGCTTTCTTT. This codes for CSVSTGAVAEAFF. The full variable domain, with the rest looked up from reference TRBV29-1 and TRBJ1-1, is SAVISQKPSRDICQRGTSLTIQCQVDSQVTMMFWYRQQPGQSLTLIATANQGSEATYESGFVIDKFPISRPNLTFSTLTVSNMSPEDSSIYLCSVSTGAVAEAFFGQGTRLTVV.

This clone turned up a few times. This chain joins TRBV19 and TRBJ2-5; 8 bases map to TRBD2. V shed 1 base and J 5 bases; nucleotides not matched to a gene: 3. The CDR3 consists of 14 residues. Germline assignment: CDR1 LNHDA and CDR2 SQIVND (reference sequence). CDR3 in DNA: TGTGCCAGTAGTATAGGTCTAGCGGGCGAGACCCAGTACTTC. This translates into CASSIGLAGETQYF.

The chain recombines TRBV14 with TRBJ2-7; TRBD1 matches at 8 bases. Germline V gives CDR1 SGHDN, CDR2 FVKESK. V gave up 5 bases and J gave up 7 bases; unmatched junction bases: 10. The CDR3 sequence is 14 residues long. The CDR3 DNA sequence: TGTGCCAGCAGCTTTTTTGACAGGGGTTGGGAGCAGTACTTC. Amino acids: CASSFFDRGWEQYF.

The J gene is TRBJ2-5, the V gene TRBV28; the match to TRBD1 covers 7 bases. Trimming at V came to 1 base and at J to 5 bases, leaving 13 bases not matched to a gene. CDR3 length: 17 amino acids. Germline-derived CDR1 and CDR2 are MDHEN and SYDVKM. Written as DNA, the CDR3 is TGTGCCAGCAGTTTATTGGGACAGAATTTCCAAGCGGAGACCCAGTACTTC. Translated: CASSLLGQNFQAETQYF.

In this sample, this clone turned up once. The V call is TRBV19, the J call TRBJ2-5; a possible D gene is TRBD1 (5 bases). This CDR3 spans 12 amino acids. Germline V gene sequence: CDR1 LNHDA, CDR2 SQIVND (reference sequence). V lost 9 bases, J lost 0 bases, and 8 bases lay in between. The CDR3 sequence is CASAGYQETQYF. CDR3 nucleotide sequence: TGTGCCAGCGCAGGGTACCAAGAGACCCAGTACTTC.

This clone was counted once. The J gene is TRBJ2-7, the V gene TRBV18; TRBD2 matches 9 bases. This CDR3 has 15 amino acids. V lost 5 bases to trimming and J lost 2 bases; unmatched junction nucleotides: 7. Germline CDR1 is KGHSH and CDR2 is LQKENI. The CDR3 DNA is TGTGCCAGCTCATCATTAGCGGGAGCACCCTACGAGCAGTACTTC. It yields the protein CASSSLAGAPYEQYF.